The 17 T cell receptor beta chains below all came from one sample that was sequenced in a study of T-cell reconstitution after alpha-beta-depleted transplantation in children (dated by TCRdb to about 2016). Per the publication, the treatment or condition label means: allogeneic hematopoietic cell transplantation with graft depleted of TCRalphabeta T cells and CD19 B cells. Library preparation used PCR. Sequencing used an Illumina HiSeq 2500. Molecular barcoding was employed in the preparation of TCR libraries, with unique molecular identifiers being used to normalize TCRbeta repertoire quantification. Clones were called with MiXCR by TCRdb after fastp trimmed the public reads at Q25, and only in-frame beta chains were retained. Identical CDR3 proteins give one entry, which carries the most common genes and DNA. The sample records just over 200,000 distinct CDR3 sequences, roughly 9.1% of which are singletons. The top ten constitute 35% of the sample.

Here the sequenced sample was PBMCs, mostly from graft donor cells, taken 360 days after TCRalphabeta/CD19-depleted stem cell transplant. These receptors all stem from a male patient aged 2-10 years who had a stem cell transplant for acute myeloid leukemia, so the T cells may come from the graft donor.

There are many counts of this clonotype. The chain recombines TRBV3-1 with TRBJ2-5; 7 positions agree with TRBD2. The CDR3 covers 14 residues. Germline assignment: CDR1 LGHDT and CDR2 YNNKEL (reference sequence). Unmatched junction bases numbered 6, after V lost 1 base and J lost 7 bases. In DNA form, the CDR3 reads TGTGCCAGCAGCCAAGGACAGCCGGGAGGGACCCAGTACTTC. Its protein is CASSQGQPGGTQYF.

Only a few counts were recorded for this clonotype. The chain uses TRBV6-5 and TRBJ1-2, with D tentatively TRBD1 (5 bases). The V and J ends lost 0 bases and 4 bases respectively, with 9 bases between them. CDR1 and CDR2 (germline): MNHEY, SVGAGI. The CDR3 spans 14 residues. The CDR3 spells CASSYSRGVYGYTF. DNA for the CDR3: TGTGCCAGCAGTTACTCGAGGGGAGTCTATGGCTACACCTTC.

This chain joins TRBV20-1 and TRBJ2-1; D may be TRBD2 (7 bases). The germline V and J ends were trimmed by 6 bases and 1 base, with 16 bases remaining between them. This CDR3 is 15 amino acids long. Looked up from germline, CDR1 is DFQATT and CDR2 is SNEGSKA (reference sequence). CDR3 residues: CSADPRGGSYNEQFF. The CDR3 DNA reads as TGCAGTGCGGACCCGAGGGGGGGATCCTACAATGAGCAGTTCTTC.

The table lists this clonotype with a few counts. The chain recombines TRBV11-1 with TRBJ2-1, with 9 bases identical to TRBD2. V was clipped by 1 base and J by 1 base; unmatched bases: 8. Germline V lookup: CDR1 SGHAT, CDR2 FQDESV (reference sequence). The CDR3 is 18 residues long. CDR3 amino acids: CASSLGPSAGGSYNEQFF. The CDR3 coding sequence is TGTGCCAGCAGCTTAGGCCCCTCAGCGGGAGGATCCTACAATGAGCAGTTCTTC.

This clonotype was seen many times. This rearrangement joins TRBV12-3 or TRBV12-4 to TRBJ2-3, with 9 bases identical to TRBD1. CDR3 size: 15 residues. The junction had 3 bases not matched to a gene; V was cut back by 3 bases and J by 2 bases. CDR3 nucleotides: TGTGCCAGCAGTTTTGGGGACAGGGTCACAGATACGCAGTATTTT. Its protein product is CASSFGDRVTDTQYF.

This clonotype has a count of ten or more. V usage is TRBV20-1 and J usage is TRBJ2-1; possible D gene TRBD2, 6 bases. The CDR3 runs to 14 residues. Germline CDR1 reads DFQATT; CDR2 reads SNEGSKA (reference sequence). Trimming removed 3 bases from V and 2 bases from J, with 11 bases in between. The CDR3, as DNA: TGCAGTGCTAGGGGGGGTGGGACCTACAATGAGCAGTTCTTC. It yields the protein CSARGGGTYNEQFF.

This clonotype was observed at least ten times. The genes are TRBV4-1 and TRBJ1-6; D gene ambiguous. The V end was cut by 4 bases, the J end by 9 bases, with 19 bases between. CDR3 size: 16 residues. Germline V CDR1 and CDR2: MGHRA, YSYEKL. The CDR3 loop reads CASSPPEFSTISPLHF. The CDR3, as DNA: TGCGCCAGCAGCCCACCGGAATTCTCCACGATTTCACCCCTCCACTTT.

A few counts support this clonotype. The V call is TRBV19, the J call TRBJ2-1, with D unresolved. Trimming stripped 4 bases from V and 7 bases from J, with 8 bases between. This CDR3 is built from 12 residues. The germline CDR1 and CDR2 sequences are LNHDA and SQIVND (reference sequence). The CDR3 protein is CASSTPGNEQFF. CDR3 in DNA: TGTGCCAGTAGTACCCCTGGGAATGAGCAGTTCTTC.

In its sample, this clonotype was seen many times. The rearrangement links TRBV10-3 to TRBJ2-2, with D uncertain. Germline lookup yields CDR1 ENHRY and CDR2 SYGVKD. The CDR3 extends over 12 amino acids. V was pared by 8 bases and J by 7 bases, with 11 bases between. CDR3 in DNA: TGTGCCATCTCTTCGGAAATCGGGGAGCTGTTTTTT. Its translation is CAISSEIGELFF.

This clonotype was recorded a few times. The CDR3 coding sequence is TGCAGTGCGCAGTCGGCAGGGGGTCAGGGGACCCAGTACTTC. It translates to CSAQSAGGQGTQYF. The rearrangement uses TRBV20-1 and TRBJ2-5; 7 nucleotides line up with TRBD1. Germline V gene data show CDR1 as DFQATT and CDR2 as SNEGSKA (reference sequence). Trimming cost V 6 bases and J 7 bases; bases outside gene matches: 14. The CDR3 runs 14 residues.

A few counts support this clonotype. One end of the junction fails to match germline, which may point to a read error. The V and J genes are TRBV25-1 and TRBJ1-5; D perhaps matches TRBD1 (6 bases). Germline CDR1 and CDR2: MGHDK and SYGVNS. CDR3 size: 14 residues. Here the CDR3 reads CASRETGGNQPQHF. CDR3 in DNA: TGTGCCAGCAGGGAGACAGGAGGCAACCAGCCCCAGCATTTT.

This clonotype appeared a few times. V gene TRBV6-5 combines with J gene TRBJ2-1; TRBD2 is a possible D gene (7 bases). This CDR3 spans 17 amino acids. The germline V and J ends were trimmed by 2 bases and 8 bases, with 22 bases remaining between them. Per germline, CDR1 MNHEY and CDR2 SVGAGI. As DNA, the CDR3 is TGTGCCAGCAGTTACGGGGGGGGCTCCCTAGGGCTGCATGAGCAGTTCTTC. Translation: CASSYGGGSLGLHEQFF.

This clonotype was recorded many times. The V call is TRBV12-3 or TRBV12-4, the J call TRBJ2-2; D is unclear. The CDR3 totals 13 residues. Deletions cut 6 bases from V and 4 bases from J, with 9 bases between. The CDR3 nucleotides are TGTGCCAGCAGCCGACGAGGCACCGGGGAGCTGTTTTTT. Translating it yields CASSRRGTGELFF.

The count of this clonotype is one. This chain links TRBV7-2 with TRBJ2-1; TRBD1 aligns across 9 bases. Germline V gene lookup returns CDR1 SGHTA and CDR2 FQGNSA. The CDR3 length is 15 residues. V lost 1 base, J lost 7 bases, and 5 bases stayed unmatched. The CDR3 DNA reads TGTGCCAGCAGCTTAGGAGGGACAGGGCGGAATGAGCAGTTCTTC. Translating it yields CASSLGGTGRNEQFF.

This clonotype was counted between two and nine times. The rearrangement uses TRBV28 and TRBJ2-1; D not resolved. V was clipped by 3 bases and J by 3 bases, with 12 bases between them. CDR3 length: 15 amino acids. Germline CDR1 and CDR2: MDHEN and SYDVKM. The CDR3 region has the DNA TGTGCCAGCAGTTTTATCCAATGGGACTACAATGAGCAGTTCTTC. This gives the protein CASSFIQWDYNEQFF.

The chain uses TRBV18 and TRBJ2-7, with D possibly being TRBD1 (5 bases). CDR1 KGHSH and CDR2 LQKENI come from the germline V gene. Trimming cost V 6 bases and J 2 bases, with 11 bases left between them. This CDR3 region has 13 residues. CDR3 protein: CASSSQTAYEQYV. The CDR3 coding sequence is TGTGCCAGCTCCTCCCAGACAGCCTACGAGCAGTACGTC.

The chain is built from TRBV29-1 and TRBJ1-2; 7 bases fit TRBD1. There are 14 residues in the CDR3. The V and J ends lost 6 bases and 3 bases, in that order; junction bases with no gene match: 10. Germline V gene data show CDR1 as SQVTM and CDR2 as ANQGSEA. CDR3 in DNA: TGCAGCGTCCCAAACCCCACAGGGGACTATGGCTACACCTTC. Residues: CSVPNPTGDYGYTF.